One T cell receptor (beta chain) is described in this entry. The sample comes from a study of blood T cell repertoires in COVID-19. For the study at large: From the United States, Italy and Spain came samples of acute and convalescent COVID-19.

Study processing details: It was from reference gene primer amplification that nucleated cell counts were estimated. Sequencing was performed with immunoSEQ multiplex PCR; in TCRdb, only in-frame clones are kept and a portion is missing. V, J and clone size are taken as reported in that table, and D and trimming were inferred from the DNA itself. The profile covers under 60,000 clones, with about 76% appearing a single time and around 19% taken by the ten largest. Unmatched junction bases numbered 8, after V lost 4 bases and J lost 2 bases. This CDR3 is 16 amino acids long. From germline, CDR1 is SGHNT and CDR2 YENEEA.

The V gene is TRBV11-3, the J gene TRBJ1-3, with 7 nucleotides matching TRBD1. The sequence was obtained from a human donor with active or convalescent COVID-19. The donor label of this sample is uncertain. What was sequenced was peripheral blood. The CDR3 reads CASSYLATGPGNTIYF. CDR3 nucleotides: TGTGCCAGCAGCTACCTCGCGACAGGGCCTGGAAACACCATATATTTT.